In its sample, the clone carrying this TCR beta chain was seen many times. The antigen remains undetermined. Unique molecular identifiers were in the cDNA, with template-switch universal primer binding. TCRdb independently ran MiXCR on the 5' RACE reads; one entry per CDR3 protein. The sample shows 350,000 to 450,000 distinct CDR3 sequences, under 20% of them seen only once. The data originate from a study of identical twins. Germline V CDR1 and CDR2: ENHRY, SYGVKD. This CDR3 spans 12 amino acids. V gave up 10 bases and J gave up 6 bases, with 13 bases separating them. General study findings and limits: Excess sharing by twins proved weaker in beta out-of-frame sequences. While abundant cord blood beta clonotypes carried fewer insertions, memory repertoires showed no such pattern. Out-of-frame alpha sequences that twins shared showed excess low generation probability.

V and J are TRBV10-3 and TRBJ2-1, with D unresolved. The origin of this receptor is a man in his fifties or sixties in good health. Sequencing was carried out using naive T cells sorted from blood. The CDR3 nucleotides read TGTGCCAGCGGTCCCTCGGGCAATGAGCAGTTCTTC. Protein sequence: CASGPSGNEQFF.